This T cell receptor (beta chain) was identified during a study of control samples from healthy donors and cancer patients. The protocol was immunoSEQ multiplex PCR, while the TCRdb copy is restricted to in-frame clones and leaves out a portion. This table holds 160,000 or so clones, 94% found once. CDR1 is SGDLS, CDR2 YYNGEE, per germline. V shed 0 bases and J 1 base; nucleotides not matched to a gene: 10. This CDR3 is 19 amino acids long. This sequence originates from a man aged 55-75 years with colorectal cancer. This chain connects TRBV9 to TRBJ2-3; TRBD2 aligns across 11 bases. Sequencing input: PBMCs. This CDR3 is CASSVARLAGGLGTDTQYF. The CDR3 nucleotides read TGTGCCAGCAGCGTAGCTCGTCTAGCGGGGGGCCTTGGCACAGATACGCAGTATTTT.